This T cell receptor beta chain was retrieved from a study of beta chain features in type 1 diabetes. Isolated RNA was reverse transcribed in full, so expressed TCRB transcripts were sequenced. Sequenced naive, central memory and regulatory T cell samples produced an average of about 3.57 million reads. Produced via immunoSEQ multiplex PCR; TCRdb's table is partial and in-frame only. The repertoire includes about 280,000 clones, approximately 16% of them detected once, and less than 0.02% sits in the top ten. Study findings and constraints: All four CD4+ subsets of Type 1 diabetes patients contained TCRB CDR3s that were moderately but significantly shorter. Insertion counts at VDJ junctions were lower in type 1 diabetes patients, who also showed more deletions there.

V dropped 1 base and J dropped 2; count of bases not matched to a gene: 0. CDR1 SGHVS and CDR2 FQNEAQ come from the germline V gene. This CDR3 is built from 14 residues. Turning to this clone: Its antigen is undetermined.

The rearrangement joins TRBV7-8 to TRBJ1-2, with 8 positions matching TRBD1. Sequencing was carried out using naive CD4+ T cells from blood. The sequence was collected from a man aged 18 to 29 with type 1 diabetes. The CDR3 loop is CASSLDRGNYGYTF. DNA of the CDR3: TGTGCCAGCAGCTTAGACAGGGGGAACTATGGCTACACCTTC.